This entry is about one T cell receptor (beta chain). Its antigen is not known. The sample is drawn from a study of graft-versus-host responses after intestinal transplantation. V gave up 2 bases and J gave up 0 bases; unmatched junction bases: 11. Germline CDR1 and CDR2: SGHTA and FQGTGA. CDR3 size: 19 residues. The protocol was immunoSEQ multiplex PCR, while the TCRdb copy is restricted to in-frame clones and leaves out a portion. This table has 85,000 to 100,000 clones, 85% to 90% appearing once. The V call is TRBV7-3, the J call TRBJ2-1; 9 nucleotides align to TRBD2. The sequencing used unstimulated CD4+ T cells sorted from spleen or lymph node cells, collected before intestinal transplant. The sequence was obtained from a human donor who received an intestinal transplant. CDR3 sequence: CASSLSPAGGLSSYNEQFF. In DNA, the CDR3 is TGTGCCAGCAGCTTATCCCCAGCGGGGGGACTAAGCTCCTACAATGAGCAGTTCTTC.